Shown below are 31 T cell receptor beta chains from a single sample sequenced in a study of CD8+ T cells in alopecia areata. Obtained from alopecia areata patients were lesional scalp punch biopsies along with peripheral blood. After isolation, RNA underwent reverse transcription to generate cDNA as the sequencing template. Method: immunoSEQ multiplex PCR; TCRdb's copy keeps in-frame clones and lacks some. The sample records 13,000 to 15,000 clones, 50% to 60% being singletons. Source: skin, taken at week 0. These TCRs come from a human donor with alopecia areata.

The CDR3 spells CASSSSGGKEQYF. The CDR3 DNA reads TGTGCCAGCAGCTCATCAGGGGGGAAGGAGCAGTACTTC. The chain carries TRBV7-2 and TRBJ2-7; perhaps TRBD1 as D (7 bases). This CDR3 has 13 amino acids. With 4 bases removed from V and 7 bases from J, the gap between germline ends came to 14 bases. Germline-derived CDR1 and CDR2 are SGHTA and FQGNSA.

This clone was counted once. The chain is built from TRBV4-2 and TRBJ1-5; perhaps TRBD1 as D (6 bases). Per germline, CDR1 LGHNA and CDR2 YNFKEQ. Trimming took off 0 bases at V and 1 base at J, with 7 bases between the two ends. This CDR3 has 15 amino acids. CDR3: CASSQDQGSNQPQHF. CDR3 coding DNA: TGTGCCAGCAGCCAAGATCAGGGGAGCAATCAGCCCCAGCATTTT.

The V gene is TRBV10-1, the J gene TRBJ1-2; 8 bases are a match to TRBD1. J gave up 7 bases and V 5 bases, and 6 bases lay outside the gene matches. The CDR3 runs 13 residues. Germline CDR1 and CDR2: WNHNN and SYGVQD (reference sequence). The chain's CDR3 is CASSTGGVCGYTF. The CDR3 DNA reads TGCGCCAGCAGTACAGGGGGGGTATGTGGCTACACCTTC.

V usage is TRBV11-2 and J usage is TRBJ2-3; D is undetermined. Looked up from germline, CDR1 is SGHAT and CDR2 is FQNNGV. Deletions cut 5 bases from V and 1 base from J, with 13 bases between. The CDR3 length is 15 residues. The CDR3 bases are TGTGCCAGCAGCCTAGTTAATCTTCGCACAGATACGCAGTATTTT. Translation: CASSLVNLRTDTQYF.

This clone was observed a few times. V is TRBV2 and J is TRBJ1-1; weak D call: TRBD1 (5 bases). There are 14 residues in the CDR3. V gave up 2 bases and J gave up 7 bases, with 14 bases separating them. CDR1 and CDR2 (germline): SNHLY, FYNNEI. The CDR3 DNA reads TGTGCCAGCAGTGAACAACGGGGCGGCGGTGAAGCTTTCTTT. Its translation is CASSEQRGGGEAFF. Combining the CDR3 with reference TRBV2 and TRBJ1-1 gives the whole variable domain EPEVTQTPSHQVTQMGQEVILRCVPISNHLYFYWYRQILGQKVEFLVSFYNNEISEKSEIFDDQFSVERPDGSNFTLKIRSTKLEDSAMYFCASSEQRGGGEAFFGQGTRLTVV.

The CDR3 DNA reads TGCGCCAGCAGCTCAGATGGCGGGGGAGGCGAGCAGTACTTC. This codes for CASSSDGGGGEQYF. This chain joins TRBV5-1 and TRBJ2-7, with TRBD2 identical over 7 bases. V was pared by 3 bases and J by 6 bases, with 9 bases of the junction left unmatched. Per germline, CDR1 SGHRS and CDR2 YFSETQ. CDR3 size: 14 residues.

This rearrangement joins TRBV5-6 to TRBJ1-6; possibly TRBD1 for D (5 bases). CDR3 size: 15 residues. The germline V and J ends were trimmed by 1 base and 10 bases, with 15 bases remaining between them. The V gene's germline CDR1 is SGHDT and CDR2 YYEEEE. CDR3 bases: TGTGCCAGCAGCTTGAACGGGGCGGGAGGCTCACCCCTCCACTTT. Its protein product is CASSLNGAGGSPLHF.

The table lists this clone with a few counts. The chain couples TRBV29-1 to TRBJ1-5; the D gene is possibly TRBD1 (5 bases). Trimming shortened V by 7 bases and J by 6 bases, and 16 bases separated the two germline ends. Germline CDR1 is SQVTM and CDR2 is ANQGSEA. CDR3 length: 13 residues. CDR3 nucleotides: TGCAGCGCTGACGAGGGGCGCGGTCAGCCCCAGCATTTT. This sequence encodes CSADEGRGQPQHF.

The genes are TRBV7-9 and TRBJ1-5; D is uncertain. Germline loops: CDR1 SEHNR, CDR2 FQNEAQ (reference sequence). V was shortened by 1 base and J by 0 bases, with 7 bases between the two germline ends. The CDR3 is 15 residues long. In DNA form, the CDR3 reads TGTGCCAGCAGCTTAGGGTCAGATAGCAATCAGCCCCAGCATTTT. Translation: CASSLGSDSNQPQHF.

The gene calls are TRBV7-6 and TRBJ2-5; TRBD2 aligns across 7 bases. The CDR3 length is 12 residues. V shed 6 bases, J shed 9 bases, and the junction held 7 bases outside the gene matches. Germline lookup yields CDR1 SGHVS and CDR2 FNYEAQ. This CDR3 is CASSPFGGSQYF. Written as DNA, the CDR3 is TGTGCCAGCAGTCCTTTCGGGGGGTCCCAGTACTTC.

The CDR3 DNA follows: TGCAGCGTTACTGTCAGGGGGCCCATGAACACTGAAGCTTTCTTT. This encodes CSVTVRGPMNTEAFF. The J gene is TRBJ1-1, the V gene TRBV29-1; 8 nucleotides agree with TRBD1. Germline CDR1 and CDR2: SQVTM and ANQGSEA. V dropped 5 bases and J dropped 0; count of bases not matched to a gene: 8. The CDR3 totals 15 residues.

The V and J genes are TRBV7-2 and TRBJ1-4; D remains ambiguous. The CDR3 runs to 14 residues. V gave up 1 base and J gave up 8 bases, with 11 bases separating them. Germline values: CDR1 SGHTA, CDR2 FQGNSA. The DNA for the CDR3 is TGTGCCAGCAGCTTAGGGCCCTTGGGAGAAAAACTGTTTTTT. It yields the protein CASSLGPLGEKLFF. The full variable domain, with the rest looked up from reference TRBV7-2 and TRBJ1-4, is GAGVSQSPSNKVTEKGKDVELRCDPISGHTALYWYRQSLGQGLEFLIYFQGNSAPDKSGLPSDRFSAERTGGSVSTLTIQRTQQEDSAVYLCASSLGPLGEKLFFGSGTQLSVL.

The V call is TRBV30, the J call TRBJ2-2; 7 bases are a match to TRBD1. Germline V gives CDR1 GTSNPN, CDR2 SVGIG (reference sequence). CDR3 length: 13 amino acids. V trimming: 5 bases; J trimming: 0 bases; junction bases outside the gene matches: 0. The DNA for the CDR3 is TGTGCCTGGGGACAGGCGAACACCGGGGAGCTGTTTTTT. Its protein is CAWGQANTGELFF.

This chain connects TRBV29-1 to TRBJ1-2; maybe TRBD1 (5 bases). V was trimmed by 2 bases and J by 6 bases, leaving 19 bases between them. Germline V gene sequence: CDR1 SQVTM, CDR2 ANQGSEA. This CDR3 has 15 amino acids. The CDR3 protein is CSVEMGVTSQHGYTF. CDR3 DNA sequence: TGCAGCGTTGAAATGGGGGTTACAAGTCAACATGGCTACACCTTC.

The CDR3 DNA follows: TGTGCCAGCAGCTTAGACAGGGGCCTCTCTGTAGCTGGAAACACCATATATTTT. Translation gives CASSLDRGLSVAGNTIYF. This sequence joins TRBV7-9 and TRBJ1-3; 7 nucleotides agree with TRBD1. Germline CDR1 SEHNR, CDR2 FQNEAQ (reference sequence). V lost 1 base, J lost 2 bases, and 11 bases stayed unmatched. This CDR3 is 18 amino acids long. The full variable domain, rest sourced from reference TRBV7-9 and TRBJ1-3, is DTGVSQNPRHKITKRGQNVTFRCDPISEHNRLYWYRQTLGQGPEFLTYFQNEAQLEKSRLLSDRFSAERPKGSFSTLEIQRTEQGDSAMYLCASSLDRGLSVAGNTIYFGEGSWLTVV.

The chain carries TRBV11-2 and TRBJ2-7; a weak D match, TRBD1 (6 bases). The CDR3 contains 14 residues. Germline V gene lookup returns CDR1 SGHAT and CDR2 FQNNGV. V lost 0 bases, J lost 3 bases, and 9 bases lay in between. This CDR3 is CASSLELGGYEQYF. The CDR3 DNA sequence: TGTGCCAGCAGCTTAGAGTTAGGGGGCTACGAGCAGTACTTC.

The CDR3: CASSYPGRRPYNEQFF. The CDR3, as DNA: TGTGCCAGCAGCTATCCTGGTCGGAGGCCCTACAATGAGCAGTTCTTC. V gene TRBV11-2 combines with J gene TRBJ2-1, with D perhaps matching TRBD2 (5 bases). The CDR3 consists of 16 residues. V lost 4 bases and J lost 2, with 15 bases in between. The V gene's germline CDR1 is SGHAT and CDR2 FQNNGV.

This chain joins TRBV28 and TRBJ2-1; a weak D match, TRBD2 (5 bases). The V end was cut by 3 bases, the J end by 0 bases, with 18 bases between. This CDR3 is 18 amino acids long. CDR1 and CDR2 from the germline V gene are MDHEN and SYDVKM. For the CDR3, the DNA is TGTGCCAGCAGTTTGTGGCACGGGATGAGGATCTCCTACAATGAGCAGTTCTTC. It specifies CASSLWHGMRISYNEQFF.

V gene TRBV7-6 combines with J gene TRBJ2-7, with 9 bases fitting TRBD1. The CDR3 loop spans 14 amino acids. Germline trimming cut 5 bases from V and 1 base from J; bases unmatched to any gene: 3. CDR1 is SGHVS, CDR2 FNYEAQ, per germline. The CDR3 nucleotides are TGTGCCAGCAGCCCTGGGACAGGGTCCTACGAGCAGTACTTC. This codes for CASSPGTGSYEQYF.

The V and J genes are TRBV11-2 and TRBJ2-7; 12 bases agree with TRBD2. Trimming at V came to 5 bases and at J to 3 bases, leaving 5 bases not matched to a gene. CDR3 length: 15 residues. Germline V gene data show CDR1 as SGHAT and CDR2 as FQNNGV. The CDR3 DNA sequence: TGTGCCAGCAGCCCACTAGCGGGGGGAGGCTACGAGCAGTACTTC. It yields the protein CASSPLAGGGYEQYF.

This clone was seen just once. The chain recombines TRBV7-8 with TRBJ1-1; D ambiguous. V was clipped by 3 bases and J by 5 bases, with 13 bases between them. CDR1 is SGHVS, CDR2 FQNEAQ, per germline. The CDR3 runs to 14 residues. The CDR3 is CASSFGIAGTEAFF. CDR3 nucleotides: TGTGCCAGCAGCTTCGGGATAGCCGGAACTGAAGCTTTCTTT.

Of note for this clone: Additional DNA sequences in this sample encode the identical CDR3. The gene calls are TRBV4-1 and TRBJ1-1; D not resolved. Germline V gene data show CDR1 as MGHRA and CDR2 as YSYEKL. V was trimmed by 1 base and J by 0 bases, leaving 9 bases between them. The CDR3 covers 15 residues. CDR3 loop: CASSQVRRMNTEAFF. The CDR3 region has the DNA TGCGCCAGCAGCCAAGTTAGACGGATGAACACTGAAGCTTTCTTT.

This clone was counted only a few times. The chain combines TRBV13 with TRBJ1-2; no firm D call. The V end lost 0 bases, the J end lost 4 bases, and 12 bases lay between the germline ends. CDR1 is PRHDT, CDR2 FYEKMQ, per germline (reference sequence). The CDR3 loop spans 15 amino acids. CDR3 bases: TGTGCCAGCAGCTTAGGCCTTCGGGATGGCTATGGCTACACCTTC. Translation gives CASSLGLRDGYGYTF.

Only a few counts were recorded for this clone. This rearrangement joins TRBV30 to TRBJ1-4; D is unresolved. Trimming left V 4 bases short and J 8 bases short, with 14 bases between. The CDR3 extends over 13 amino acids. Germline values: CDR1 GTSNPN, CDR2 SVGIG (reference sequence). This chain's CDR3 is CAWMADMGEKLFF. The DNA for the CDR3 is TGTGCCTGGATGGCTGACATGGGCGAAAAACTGTTTTTT.

CDR3 sequence reads: CASSQGRSQTQYF. Written as DNA, the CDR3 is TGTGCCAGCAGCCAAGGCCGCAGCCAGACCCAGTACTTC. The chain has TRBV14 and TRBJ2-5; D gene unclear. The length of the CDR3 is 13 residues. CDR1 and CDR2 (germline): SGHDN, FVKESK. V lost 1 base to trimming and J lost 6 bases, with 9 bases between them.

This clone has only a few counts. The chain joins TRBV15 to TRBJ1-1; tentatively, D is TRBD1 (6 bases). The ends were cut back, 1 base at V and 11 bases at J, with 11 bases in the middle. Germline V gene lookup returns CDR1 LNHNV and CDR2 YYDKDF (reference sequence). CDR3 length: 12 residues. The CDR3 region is CATSRGGRGAFF. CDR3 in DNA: TGTGCCACCAGCAGAGGGGGGCGGGGGGCTTTCTTT. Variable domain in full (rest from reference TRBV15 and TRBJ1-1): DAMVIQNPRYQVTQFGKPVTLSCSQTLNHNVMYWYQQKSSQAPKLLFHYYDKDFNNEADTPDNFQSRRPNTSFCFLDIRSPGLGDTAMYLCATSRGGRGAFFGQGTRLTVV.

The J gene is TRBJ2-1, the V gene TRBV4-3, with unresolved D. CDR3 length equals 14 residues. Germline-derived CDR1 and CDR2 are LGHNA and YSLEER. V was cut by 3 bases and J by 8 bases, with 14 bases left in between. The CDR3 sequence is CASSQDHASDEQFF. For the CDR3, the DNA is TGCGCCAGCAGCCAGGATCACGCTTCGGATGAGCAGTTCTTC.

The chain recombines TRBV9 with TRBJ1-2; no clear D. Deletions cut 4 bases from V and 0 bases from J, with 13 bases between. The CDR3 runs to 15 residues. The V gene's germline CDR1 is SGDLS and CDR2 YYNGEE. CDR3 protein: CASSTQWTPNYGYTF. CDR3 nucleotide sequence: TGTGCCAGCAGCACACAATGGACGCCTAACTATGGCTACACCTTC.

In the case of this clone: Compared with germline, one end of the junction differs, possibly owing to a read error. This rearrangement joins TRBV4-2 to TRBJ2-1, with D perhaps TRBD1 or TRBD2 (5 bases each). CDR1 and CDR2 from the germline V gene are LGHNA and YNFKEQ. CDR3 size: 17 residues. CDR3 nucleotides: TGTGCCAGCAGCCAAGATCTGGAGAGGGGCTCCCACAATGAGCAGTTCTTC. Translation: CASSQDLERGSHNEQFF.

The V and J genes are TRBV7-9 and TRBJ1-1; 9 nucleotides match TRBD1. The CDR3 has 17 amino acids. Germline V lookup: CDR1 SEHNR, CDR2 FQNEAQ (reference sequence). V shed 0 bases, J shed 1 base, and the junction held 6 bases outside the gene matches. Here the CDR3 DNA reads TGTGCCAGCAGCTTAGCAGCCGGGACAGGGCGGAACACTGAAGCTTTCTTT. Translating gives CASSLAAGTGRNTEAFF.

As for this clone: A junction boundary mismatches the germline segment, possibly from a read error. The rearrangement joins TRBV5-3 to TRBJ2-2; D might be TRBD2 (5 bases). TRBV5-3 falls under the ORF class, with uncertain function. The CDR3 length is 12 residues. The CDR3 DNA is TGTGCCAGCAGCTTAAGCGGCGGGGAGCTGTTTTTT. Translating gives CASSLSGGELFF.